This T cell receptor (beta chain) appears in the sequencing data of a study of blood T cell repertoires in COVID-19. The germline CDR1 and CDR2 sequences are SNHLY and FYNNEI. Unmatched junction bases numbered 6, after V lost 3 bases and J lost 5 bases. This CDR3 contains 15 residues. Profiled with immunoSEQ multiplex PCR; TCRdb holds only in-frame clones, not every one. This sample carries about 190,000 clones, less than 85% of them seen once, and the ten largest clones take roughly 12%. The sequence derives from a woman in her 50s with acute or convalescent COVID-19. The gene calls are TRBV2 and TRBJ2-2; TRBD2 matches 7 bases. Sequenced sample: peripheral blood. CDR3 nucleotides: TGTGCCAGCAGTGAGGAGCGTAGCGGGACCGGGGAGCTGTTTTTT. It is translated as CASSEERSGTGELFF.